The 8 T cell receptor beta chains in this list originate from one sample, sequenced in a study of shared clonotypes between healthy human individuals. TCRdb's table, derived via immunoSEQ multiplex PCR, lists solely in-frame clones and lacks some. The sample records some 2.1 million clones, roughly 93% being singletons. Cells designated naive CD8 were CD45RO-negative and were positively selected for CCR7, with terminally differentiated effector memory CD45RA+ cells excluded. Sequencing input: naive CD8+ T cells from PBMCs. The receptors derive from a man younger than 30 in good health. Some clones in this sample may be carry-over from other donors' samples.

Details on this clone: The same CDR3 can be traced to other DNA sequences in this sample. The rearrangement links TRBV19 to TRBJ1-3; the D is unclear. From germline, CDR1 is LNHDA and CDR2 SQIVND (reference sequence). CDR3 size: 15 residues. V was pared by 0 bases and J by 0 bases, with 6 bases between. CDR3 sequence (DNA): TGTGCCAGTAGTATAGACGGTGACTCTGGAAACACCATATATTTT. Translation: CASSIDGDSGNTIYF.

The CDR3 here is CASSLRRGSSYNEQFF. Written as DNA, the CDR3 is TGTGCCAGCAGCCTACGCCGTGGCAGCTCCTACAATGAGCAGTTCTTC. The chain couples TRBV11-3 to TRBJ2-1; D gene ambiguous. Per the germline V gene, CDR1 is SGHNT and CDR2 is YENEEA. This CDR3 region has 16 residues. V was cut by 5 bases and J by 0 bases, with 14 bases left in between.

The chain joins TRBV15 to TRBJ2-7, with 9 bases aligning to TRBD1. After removal of 8 bases from V and 5 bases from J, the junction contained 16 bases not matched to a gene. CDR3 length equals 16 residues. Germline V gene sequence: CDR1 LNHNV, CDR2 YYDKDF (reference sequence). CDR3 loop: CATLAGVGQGGDEQYF. In nucleotides, the CDR3 is TGTGCCACCCTCGCGGGGGTGGGACAGGGTGGCGACGAGCAGTACTTC.

The chain combines TRBV28 with TRBJ1-5; TRBD1 matches 7 bases. The CDR3 runs 18 residues. The V segment lost 6 bases and the J segment 0 bases; nucleotides outside the gene matches: 14. Germline V gene lookup returns CDR1 MDHEN and CDR2 SYDVKM. The CDR3 sequence: CASRRQGRGFYSNQPQHF. The DNA for the CDR3 is TGTGCCAGCAGGCGACAGGGCAGGGGATTTTATAGCAATCAGCCCCAGCATTTT. The whole variable domain, filled in from reference TRBV28 and TRBJ1-5, reads DVKVTQSSRYLVKRTGEKVFLECVQDMDHENMFWYRQDPGLGLRLIYFSYDVKMKEKGDIPEGYSVSREKKERFSLILESASTNQTSMYLCASRRQGRGFYSNQPQHFGDGTRLSIL.

The gene calls are TRBV4-1 and TRBJ2-7; TRBD1 aligns across 11 bases. With V trimmed by 4 bases and J by 5 bases, 7 bases remained unmatched. The germline V gene encodes CDR1 MGHRA and CDR2 YSYEKL. The CDR3 has 15 residues. DNA of the CDR3: TGCGCCAGCAGCCCCAGGGACAGGGGGATCGACGAGCAGTACTTC. This translates into CASSPRDRGIDEQYF.

This chain connects TRBV7-9 to TRBJ2-7; D is possibly TRBD1 (5 bases). Per the germline V gene, CDR1 is SEHNR and CDR2 is FQNEAQ (reference sequence). This CDR3 contains 14 residues. The germline V and J ends were trimmed by 5 bases and 4 bases, with 15 bases remaining between them. The CDR3, as DNA: TGTGCCAGCAGCCAGGCGCAGGGTAGTTACGAGCAGTACTTC. It encodes CASSQAQGSYEQYF. The whole variable domain, filled in from reference TRBV7-9 and TRBJ2-7, reads DTGVSQNPRHKITKRGQNVTFRCDPISEHNRLYWYRQTLGQGPEFLTYFQNEAQLEKSRLLSDRFSAERPKGSFSTLEIQRTEQGDSAMYLCASSQAQGSYEQYFGPGTRLTVT.

The count of this clone is one. The V call is TRBV2, the J call TRBJ1-5, with D possibly being TRBD1 (6 bases). This CDR3 has 16 residues. Germline values: CDR1 SNHLY, CDR2 FYNNEI. V gave up 3 bases and J gave up 6 bases, with 18 bases separating them. In DNA, the CDR3 is TGTGCCAGCAGTGACGAGACAGGAACCCTCCGTCAGCCCCAGCATTTT. The encoded protein is CASSDETGTLRQPQHF.

CDR3: CASSAAVGGAGNTIYF. CDR3 DNA sequence: TGTGCCAGCAGCGCGGCCGTAGGGGGAGCCGGAAACACCATATATTTT. The rearrangement joins TRBV7-9 to TRBJ1-3; TRBD1 might be the D (6 bases). This CDR3 comprises 16 residues. V was shortened by 5 bases and J by 4 bases, with 18 bases between the two germline ends. CDR1 is SEHNR, CDR2 FQNEAQ, per germline (reference sequence).